Below, 27 T cell receptor beta chains from the same sample are listed, as sequenced in a study of shared clonotypes between healthy human individuals. Sequenced by immunoSEQ multiplex PCR; TCRdb stores in-frame clones only, minus some. Among about 2 million clones listed, approximately 95% were seen once. Sequencing was done on a sample of naive CD4+ T cells sorted from blood. Indicated subset: CD45RA+ positively selected. The source is a man aged 18 to 29 in good health.

Here the CDR3 DNA reads TGTGCCTGGAGTCAGAGGGCCGGTAATGAGCAGTTCTTC. It encodes CAWSQRAGNEQFF. This chain uses TRBV30 with TRBJ2-1; a weak D match, TRBD2 (5 bases). V lost 2 bases, J lost 7 bases, and 12 bases lay in between. The germline gives CDR1 GTSNPN, CDR2 SVGIG (reference sequence). The CDR3 covers 13 residues.

The count of this clone is one. The CDR3 coding sequence is TGTGCCAGCCAAGAACGGGTCGGTGAGCAGTTCTTC. It yields the protein CASQERVGEQFF. This chain joins TRBV19 and TRBJ2-1, with D unresolved. This CDR3 region has 12 residues. Trimming left V 9 bases short and J 9 bases short, with 15 bases between. Germline CDR1 is LNHDA and CDR2 is SQIVND (reference sequence). Drawing the rest from reference TRBV19 and TRBJ2-1, the complete variable domain is DGGITQSPKYLFRKEGQNVTLSCEQNLNHDAMYWYRQDPGQGLRLIYYSQIVNDFQKGDIAEGYSVSREKKESFPLTVTSAQKNPTAFYLCASQERVGEQFFGPGTRLTVL.

Note on this clone: The identical CDR3 is also encoded by other nucleotide sequences in the sample. The chain uses TRBV5-1 and TRBJ1-6, with 10 bases matching TRBD1. V gave up 4 bases and J gave up 7 bases; unmatched junction bases: 2. The V gene's germline CDR1 is SGHRS and CDR2 YFSETQ. This CDR3 has 14 residues. CDR3 in amino acids: CASSLGQGNSPLHF. CDR3 nucleotides: TGCGCCAGCAGCCTGGGACAGGGGAATTCACCCCTCCACTTT.

V usage is TRBV5-1 and J usage is TRBJ1-2; tentatively, D is TRBD1 (5 bases). The CDR3 sequence is 16 residues long. Trimming shortened V by 0 bases and J by 2 bases, and 14 bases separated the two germline ends. CDR1 SGHRS and CDR2 YFSETQ come from the germline V gene. The CDR3, as DNA: TGCGCCAGCAGCTTGGCCGGGGGTCCTCCAAACTATGGCTACACCTTC. Its protein product is CASSLAGGPPNYGYTF. The full variable domain, completed using reference TRBV5-1 and TRBJ1-2, is KAGVTQTPRYLIKTRGQQVTLSCSPISGHRSVSWYQQTPGQGLQFLFEYFSETQRNKGNFPGRFSGRQFSNSRSEMNVSTLELGDSALYLCASSLAGGPPNYGYTFGSGTRLTVV.

This clone was seen just once. J is TRBJ2-1 and V is TRBV11-3; TRBD1 might be the D (6 bases). CDR3 length: 16 amino acids. Germline V gene data show CDR1 as SGHNT and CDR2 as YENEEA. V lost 3 bases, J lost 0 bases, and 12 bases lay in between. In nucleotides, the CDR3 is TGTGCCAGCAGCTTTTCCAGGGGTAGCTCCTACAATGAGCAGTTCTTC. Translated: CASSFSRGSSYNEQFF.

The gene calls are TRBV10-3 and TRBJ2-1, with 10 bases matching TRBD2. Germline CDR1 ENHRY, CDR2 SYGVKD. The CDR3 runs 16 residues. Trimming at V came to 6 bases and at J to 6 bases, leaving 11 bases not matched to a gene. CDR3 residues: CAIRDPASGGTNEQFF. In DNA, the CDR3 is TGTGCCATCAGGGATCCCGCTAGCGGGGGAACCAATGAGCAGTTCTTC.

The chain links TRBV4-3 to TRBJ2-2; 9 bases are a match to TRBD1. Germline-derived CDR1 and CDR2 are LGHNA and YSLEER. V lost 4 bases to trimming and J lost 6 bases; unmatched junction nucleotides: 9. The CDR3 sequence is 16 residues long. The CDR3 DNA reads TGCGCCAGCAGCCCAACCGGGACAGGGAGGGCCGGGGAGCTGTTTTTT. Its translation: CASSPTGTGRAGELFF.

This chain links TRBV6-1 with TRBJ2-2; 10 nucleotides align to TRBD2. CDR1 and CDR2 (germline): MNHNS, SASEGT. CDR3 length: 13 amino acids. V lost 10 bases and J lost 7; bases outside the gene matches: 6. CDR3 sequence reads: CATEREGSGELFF. The CDR3 DNA reads as TGTGCCACAGAGCGGGAGGGCAGCGGGGAGCTGTTTTTT.

V gene TRBV29-1 combines with J gene TRBJ2-1; D ambiguous. The CDR3 contains 13 residues. The germline V gene has CDR1 SQVTM and CDR2 ANQGSEA. With 4 bases removed from V and 0 bases from J, the gap between germline ends came to 7 bases. CDR3 nucleotides: TGCAGCGTTGTGGAGAGCTCCTACAATGAGCAGTTCTTC. This encodes CSVVESSYNEQFF.

The J gene is TRBJ2-7, the V gene TRBV28; 7 bases align to TRBD1. Germline CDR1 and CDR2: MDHEN and SYDVKM. The CDR3 runs to 11 residues. The V gene end was trimmed by 5 bases and the J gene end by 13 bases; junction bases not matched to a gene: 8. The DNA for the CDR3 is TGTGCCAGCAGTGTACGGACAGGTATATACTTC. This encodes CASSVRTGIYF.

The gene calls are TRBV11-2 and TRBJ1-3; D may be TRBD1 (6 bases). V lost 1 base and J 5 bases, leaving 12 bases between the germline ends. CDR3 length: 15 amino acids. Germline V gene lookup returns CDR1 SGHAT and CDR2 FQNNGV. The CDR3 spells CASSLGVQGRNTIYF. The CDR3 region has the DNA TGTGCCAGCAGCTTAGGGGTACAGGGAAGAAACACCATATATTTT.

V gene TRBV11-2 combines with J gene TRBJ1-1; D is uncertain. V lost 2 bases, J lost 4 bases, and 14 bases lay in between. Germline V gene lookup returns CDR1 SGHAT and CDR2 FQNNGV. The CDR3 is made up of 15 amino acids. The CDR3 region has the DNA TGTGCCAGCAGCTTACGAACGATTGCTCGCACTGAAGCTTTCTTT. This sequence encodes CASSLRTIARTEAFF.

The gene calls are TRBV7-8 and TRBJ1-2; D is ambiguous. There are 13 residues in the CDR3. CDR1 and CDR2 (germline): SGHVS, FQNEAQ. The V end was cut by 5 bases, the J end by 0 bases, with 7 bases between. Here the CDR3 DNA reads TGTGCCAGCAGCCAGAATCCTAACTATGGCTACACCTTC. Its translation is CASSQNPNYGYTF.

The rearrangement links TRBV28 to TRBJ1-2; D perhaps matches TRBD1 (5 bases). Trimming shortened V by 2 bases and J by 0 bases, and 10 bases separated the two germline ends. Germline CDR1 and CDR2: MDHEN and SYDVKM. The CDR3 is made up of 15 amino acids. For the CDR3, the DNA is TGTGCCAGCAGTTTAGGGGCAGCGTCTAACTATGGCTACACCTTC. Its protein is CASSLGAASNYGYTF.

This chain connects TRBV5-4 to TRBJ2-7; TRBD1 agrees at 11 bases. This CDR3 has 14 amino acids. Germline values: CDR1 SGHNT, CDR2 YYREEE (reference sequence). With V trimmed by 4 bases and J by 7 bases, 7 bases remained unmatched. The CDR3 protein is CASSKDRGQGEQYF. In DNA, the CDR3 is TGTGCCAGCAGCAAGGACAGGGGGCAGGGTGAGCAGTACTTC.

This chain joins TRBV6-5 and TRBJ1-6; unclear D gene. Germline assignment: CDR1 MNHEY and CDR2 SVGAGI. This CDR3 has 13 amino acids. Trimming removed 2 bases from V and 8 bases from J, with 7 bases in between. CDR3 in amino acids: CASSYETDSPLHF. The CDR3 DNA reads as TGTGCCAGCAGTTACGAAACGGATTCACCCCTCCACTTT.

Of note for this clone: Sequence at one end of the junction differs from germline and may be a read error. The CDR3 coding sequence is TGTGCCAGCACCTTAGGAAGGAACACTGAAGCTTTCTTT. Encoded protein: CASTLGRNTEAFF. The rearrangement uses TRBV11-2 and TRBJ1-1, with D unresolved. This CDR3 is 13 amino acids long. Germline lookup yields CDR1 SGHAT and CDR2 FQNNGV.

The chain employs TRBV6-5 and TRBJ1-2; D may be TRBD1 (6 bases). The germline V gene encodes CDR1 MNHEY and CDR2 SVGAGI. V lost 4 bases, J lost 0 bases, and 15 bases lay in between. The CDR3 spans 16 residues. The CDR3, as DNA: TGTGCCAGCAGTTTGAGGGGGGCGTCCGCTAACTATGGCTACACCTTC. Translating it yields CASSLRGASANYGYTF.

This chain links TRBV18 with TRBJ1-5; D gene ambiguous. Germline CDR1 and CDR2: KGHSH and LQKENI. This CDR3 has 13 residues. V was clipped by 6 bases and J by 3 bases, with 9 bases between them. The CDR3 bases are TGTGCCAGCTCTGACCTTATCAATCAGCCCCAGCATTTT. It translates to CASSDLINQPQHF.

This sequence joins TRBV7-9 and TRBJ2-7, with D maybe TRBD2 (6 bases). The CDR3 loop spans 15 amino acids. Trimming removed 4 bases at V and 0 bases at J, with 13 bases between. Per germline, CDR1 SEHNR and CDR2 FQNEAQ (reference sequence). The CDR3 coding sequence is TGTGCCAGCAGCTACGAGGAGGGTCCCTCCTACGAGCAGTACTTC. Translating gives CASSYEEGPSYEQYF.

J is TRBJ2-4 and V is TRBV5-1, with TRBD2 identical over 10 bases. The CDR3 covers 16 residues. The V and J ends lost 2 bases and 4 bases, in that order; junction bases with no gene match: 6. CDR1 is SGHRS and CDR2 is YFSETQ in the germline V gene. The chain's CDR3 is CASSFGDSGGKNIQYF. CDR3 nucleotides: TGCGCCAGCAGCTTTGGTGATAGCGGGGGGAAAAACATTCAGTACTTC.

The rearrangement uses TRBV30 and TRBJ2-3, with D perhaps TRBD1 or TRBD2 (7 bases each). The V end lost 3 bases, the J end lost 0 bases, and 13 bases lay between the germline ends. Germline lookup yields CDR1 GTSNPN and CDR2 SVGIG (reference sequence). This CDR3 region has 15 residues. The CDR3 region has the DNA TGTGCCTGGAGCGGGGGGACAGCTAGCACAGATACGCAGTATTTT. As protein: CAWSGGTASTDTQYF.

The chain uses TRBV10-3 and TRBJ1-2; D may be TRBD1 (5 bases). Germline lookup yields CDR1 ENHRY and CDR2 SYGVKD. V lost 6 bases, J lost 1 base, and 12 bases lay in between. There are 14 residues in the CDR3. CDR3 sequence reads: CAIREGSDNYGYTF. The CDR3 nucleotides are TGTGCCATCAGGGAGGGGTCTGATAACTATGGCTACACCTTC.

In its sample, this clone was seen many times. The chain has TRBV9 and TRBJ1-5, with D hard to call. Trimming cost V 7 bases and J 2 bases, with 13 bases left between them. CDR1 SGDLS and CDR2 YYNGEE come from the germline V gene. This CDR3 is built from 14 residues. For the CDR3, the DNA is TGTGCCAGCCCCAAAGGATCTGGCAATCAGCCCCAGCATTTT. The encoded protein is CASPKGSGNQPQHF.

V usage is TRBV5-1 and J usage is TRBJ1-2; tentative D call: TRBD1 (5 bases). CDR1 and CDR2 from the germline V gene are SGHRS and YFSETQ. CDR3 length equals 14 residues. V lost 2 bases, J lost 4 bases, and 12 bases lay in between. As DNA, the CDR3 is TGCGCCAGCAGCTTAGACCAGGGTACCTATGGCTACACCTTC. Its translation is CASSLDQGTYGYTF.

Worth noting for this clone: Other DNA sequences of this sample code for an identical CDR3. The genes are TRBV11-2 and TRBJ1-2; 7 bases align to TRBD1. The germline V gene has CDR1 SGHAT and CDR2 FQNNGV. Trimming removed 4 bases from V and 2 bases from J; junction bases left unmatched: 4. This CDR3 region has 14 residues. The CDR3 is CASSSRQGNYGYTF. The CDR3, as DNA: TGTGCCAGCAGCTCCCGACAGGGAAACTATGGCTACACCTTC.

For this clone: The same CDR3 arises from other DNA sequences in this sample as well. V gene TRBV19 combines with J gene TRBJ1-1; D is uncertain. Trimming left V 5 bases short and J 3 bases short, with 4 bases between. Per germline, CDR1 LNHDA and CDR2 SQIVND (reference sequence). The CDR3 has 11 amino acids. CDR3 residues: CASSRYTEAFF. CDR3 bases: TGTGCCAGTAGTCGCTACACTGAAGCTTTCTTT. The variable domain in full, completed from reference TRBV19 and TRBJ1-1, reads DGGITQSPKYLFRKEGQNVTLSCEQNLNHDAMYWYRQDPGQGLRLIYYSQIVNDFQKGDIAEGYSVSREKKESFPLTVTSAQKNPTAFYLCASSRYTEAFFGQGTRLTVV.